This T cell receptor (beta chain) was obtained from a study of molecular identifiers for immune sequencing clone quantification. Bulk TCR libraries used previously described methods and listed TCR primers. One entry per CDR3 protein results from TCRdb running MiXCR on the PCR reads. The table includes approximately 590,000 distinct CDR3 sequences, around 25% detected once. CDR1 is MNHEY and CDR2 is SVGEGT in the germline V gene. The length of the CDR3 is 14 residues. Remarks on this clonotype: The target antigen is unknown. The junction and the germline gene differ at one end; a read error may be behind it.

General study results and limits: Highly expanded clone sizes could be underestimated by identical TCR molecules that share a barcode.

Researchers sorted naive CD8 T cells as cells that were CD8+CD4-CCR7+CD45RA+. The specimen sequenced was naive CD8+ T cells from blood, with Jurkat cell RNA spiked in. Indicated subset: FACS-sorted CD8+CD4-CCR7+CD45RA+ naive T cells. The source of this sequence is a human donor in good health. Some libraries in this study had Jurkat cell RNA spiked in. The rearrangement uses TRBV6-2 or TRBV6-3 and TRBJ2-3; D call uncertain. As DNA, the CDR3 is TGTGCCGGCAGCCTCTTGGATAGCACAGATACGCAGTATTTT. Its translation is CAGSLLDSTDTQYF.